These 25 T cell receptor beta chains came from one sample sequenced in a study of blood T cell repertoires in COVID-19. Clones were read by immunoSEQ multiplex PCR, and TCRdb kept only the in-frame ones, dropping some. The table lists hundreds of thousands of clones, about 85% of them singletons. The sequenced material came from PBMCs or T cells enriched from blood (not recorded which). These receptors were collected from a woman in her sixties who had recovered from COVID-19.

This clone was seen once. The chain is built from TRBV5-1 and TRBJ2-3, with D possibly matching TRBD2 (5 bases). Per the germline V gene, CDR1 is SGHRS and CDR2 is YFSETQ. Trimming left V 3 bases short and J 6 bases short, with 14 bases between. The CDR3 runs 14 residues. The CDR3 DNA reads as TGCGCCAGCAGCTACGGGGATCCTTCGGATACGCAGTATTTT. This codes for CASSYGDPSDTQYF.

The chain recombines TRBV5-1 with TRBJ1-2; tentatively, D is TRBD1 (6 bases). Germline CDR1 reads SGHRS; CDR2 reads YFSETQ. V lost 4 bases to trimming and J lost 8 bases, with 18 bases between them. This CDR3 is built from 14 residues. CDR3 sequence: CASSQYRVLEGYTF. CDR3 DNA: TGCGCCAGCAGCCAATACAGGGTCCTGGAGGGCTACACCTTC.

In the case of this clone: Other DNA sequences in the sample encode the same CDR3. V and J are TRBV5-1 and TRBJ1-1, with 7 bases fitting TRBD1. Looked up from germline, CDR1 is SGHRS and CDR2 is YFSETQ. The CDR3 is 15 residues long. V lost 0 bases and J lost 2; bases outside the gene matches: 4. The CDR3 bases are TGCGCCAGCAGCTTGGCGGGACAGACTAACACTGAAGCTTTCTTT. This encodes CASSLAGQTNTEAFF.

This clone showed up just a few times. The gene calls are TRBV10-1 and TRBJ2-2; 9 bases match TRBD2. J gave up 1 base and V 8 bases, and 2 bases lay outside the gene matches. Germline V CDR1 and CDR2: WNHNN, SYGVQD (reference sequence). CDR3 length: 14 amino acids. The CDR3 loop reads CASGSGGNTGELFF. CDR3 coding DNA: TGCGCCAGCGGTAGCGGGGGGAACACCGGGGAGCTGTTTTTT.

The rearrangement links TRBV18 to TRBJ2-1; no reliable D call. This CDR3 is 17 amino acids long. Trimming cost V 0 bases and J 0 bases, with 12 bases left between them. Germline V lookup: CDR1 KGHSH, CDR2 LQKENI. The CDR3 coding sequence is TGTGCCAGCTCACCACCTATCGGGTCACTCTCCTACAATGAGCAGTTCTTC. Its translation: CASSPPIGSLSYNEQFF.

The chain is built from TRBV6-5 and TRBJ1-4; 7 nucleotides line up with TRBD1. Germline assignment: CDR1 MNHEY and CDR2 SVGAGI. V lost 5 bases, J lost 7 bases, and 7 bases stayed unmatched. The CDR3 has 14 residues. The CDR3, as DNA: TGTGCCAGCAGTCTTGACAGGGTCGGTGAAAAACTGTTTTTT. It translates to CASSLDRVGEKLFF.

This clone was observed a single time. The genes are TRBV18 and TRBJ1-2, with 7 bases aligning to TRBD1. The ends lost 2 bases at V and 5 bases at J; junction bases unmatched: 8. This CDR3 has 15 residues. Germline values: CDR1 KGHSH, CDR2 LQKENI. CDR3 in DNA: TGTGCCAGCTCACCAGCTGGGCAGGGGGTTTATGGCTACACCTTC. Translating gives CASSPAGQGVYGYTF.

The CDR3 DNA reads TGTGCCTGGAGTGTAAGGGGAATGGGTTTTTATGGCTACACCTTC. Residues: CAWSVRGMGFYGYTF. The J gene is TRBJ1-2, the V gene TRBV30, with TRBD1 as a possible D gene (5 bases). Trimming left V 0 bases short and J 5 bases short, with 16 bases between. CDR3 length: 15 residues. Germline V gene data show CDR1 as GTSNPN and CDR2 as SVGIG (reference sequence).

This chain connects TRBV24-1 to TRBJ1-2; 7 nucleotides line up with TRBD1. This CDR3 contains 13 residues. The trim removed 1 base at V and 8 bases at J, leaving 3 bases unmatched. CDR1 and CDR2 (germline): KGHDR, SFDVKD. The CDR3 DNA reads TGTGCCACCAGTGATTTACCGACAGGGGGCTACACCTTC. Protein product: CATSDLPTGGYTF.

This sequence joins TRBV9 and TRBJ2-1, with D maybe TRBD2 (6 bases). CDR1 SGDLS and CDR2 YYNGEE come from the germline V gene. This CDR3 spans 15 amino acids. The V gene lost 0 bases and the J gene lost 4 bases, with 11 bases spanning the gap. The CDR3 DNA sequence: TGTGCCAGCAGCGTAGACGGGGGACTGTACAATGAGCAGTTCTTC. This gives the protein CASSVDGGLYNEQFF. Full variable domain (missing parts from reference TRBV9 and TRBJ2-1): DSGVTQTPKHLITATGQRVTLRCSPRSGDLSVYWYQQSLDQGLQFLIQYYNGEERAKGNILERFSAQQFPDLHSELNLSSLELGDSALYFCASSVDGGLYNEQFFGPGTRLTVL.

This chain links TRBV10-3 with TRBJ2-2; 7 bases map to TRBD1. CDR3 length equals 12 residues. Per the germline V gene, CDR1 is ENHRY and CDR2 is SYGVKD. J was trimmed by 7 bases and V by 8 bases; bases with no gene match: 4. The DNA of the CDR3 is TGTGCCATCGCAGGGGGTAGCGGGGAGCTGTTTTTT. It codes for CAIAGGSGELFF.

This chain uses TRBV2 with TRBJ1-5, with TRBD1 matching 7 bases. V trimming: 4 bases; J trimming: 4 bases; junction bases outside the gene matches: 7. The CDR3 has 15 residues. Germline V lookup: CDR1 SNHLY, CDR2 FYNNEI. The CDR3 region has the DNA TGTGCCAGCAGTGCGGGACAGTCAGCAAATCAGCCCCAGCATTTT. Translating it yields CASSAGQSANQPQHF.

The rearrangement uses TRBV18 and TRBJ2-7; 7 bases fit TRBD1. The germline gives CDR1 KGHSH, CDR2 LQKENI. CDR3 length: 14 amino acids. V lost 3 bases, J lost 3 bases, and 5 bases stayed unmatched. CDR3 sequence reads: CASSPTGQSYEQYV. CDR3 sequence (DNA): TGTGCCAGCTCACCTACGGGACAGAGCTACGAGCAGTACGTC.

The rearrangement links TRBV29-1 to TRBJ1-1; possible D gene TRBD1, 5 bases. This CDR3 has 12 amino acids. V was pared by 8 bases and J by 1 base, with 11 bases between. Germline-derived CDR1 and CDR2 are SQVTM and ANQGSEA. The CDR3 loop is CSSTGGNTEAFF. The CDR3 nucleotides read TGCAGCTCCACCGGGGGGAACACTGAAGCTTTCTTT.

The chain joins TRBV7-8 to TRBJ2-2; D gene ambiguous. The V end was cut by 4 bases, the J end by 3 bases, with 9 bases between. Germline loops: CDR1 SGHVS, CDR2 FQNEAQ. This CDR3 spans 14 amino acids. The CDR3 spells CASSSVTYTGELFF. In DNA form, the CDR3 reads TGTGCCAGCAGCTCTGTGACTTACACCGGGGAGCTGTTTTTT.

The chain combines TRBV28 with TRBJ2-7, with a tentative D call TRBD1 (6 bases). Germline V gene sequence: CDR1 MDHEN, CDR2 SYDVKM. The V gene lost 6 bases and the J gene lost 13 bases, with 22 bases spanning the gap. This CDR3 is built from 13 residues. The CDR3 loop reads CASRGQGKDEPYF. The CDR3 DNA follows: TGTGCCAGCAGGGGGCAGGGGAAAGACGAGCCCTACTTC.

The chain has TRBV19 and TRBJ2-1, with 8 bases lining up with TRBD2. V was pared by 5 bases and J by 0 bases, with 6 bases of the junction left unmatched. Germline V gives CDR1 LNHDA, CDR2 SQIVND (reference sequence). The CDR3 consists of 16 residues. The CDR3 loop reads CASSPIAGSSYNEQFF. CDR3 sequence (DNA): TGTGCCAGTAGTCCCATAGCGGGGAGCTCCTACAATGAGCAGTTCTTC.

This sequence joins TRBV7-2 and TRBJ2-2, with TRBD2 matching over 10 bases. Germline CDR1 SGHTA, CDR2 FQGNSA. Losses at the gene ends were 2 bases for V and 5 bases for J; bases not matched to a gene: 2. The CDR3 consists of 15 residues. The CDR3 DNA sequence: TGTGCCAGCAGCTTATCGACTAGCGGGACCGGGGAGCTGTTTTTT. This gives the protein CASSLSTSGTGELFF.

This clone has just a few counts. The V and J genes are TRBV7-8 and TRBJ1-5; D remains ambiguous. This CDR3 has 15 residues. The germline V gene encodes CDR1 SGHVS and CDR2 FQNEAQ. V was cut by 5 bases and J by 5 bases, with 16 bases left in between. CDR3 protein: CASSLRHFSDQPQHF. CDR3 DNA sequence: TGTGCCAGCAGCCTACGTCACTTCTCGGATCAGCCCCAGCATTTT. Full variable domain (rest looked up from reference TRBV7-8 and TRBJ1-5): GAGVSQSPRYKVAKRGQDVALRCDPISGHVSLFWYQQALGQGPEFLTYFQNEAQLDKSGLPSDRFFAERPEGSVSTLKIQRTQQEDSAVYLCASSLRHFSDQPQHFGDGTRLSIL.

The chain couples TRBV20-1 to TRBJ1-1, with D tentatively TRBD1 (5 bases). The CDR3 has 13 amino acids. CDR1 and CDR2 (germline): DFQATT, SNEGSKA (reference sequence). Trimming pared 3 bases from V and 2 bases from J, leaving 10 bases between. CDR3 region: CSASRGLNTEAFF. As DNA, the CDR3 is TGCAGTGCTAGTAGGGGACTTAACACTGAAGCTTTCTTT.

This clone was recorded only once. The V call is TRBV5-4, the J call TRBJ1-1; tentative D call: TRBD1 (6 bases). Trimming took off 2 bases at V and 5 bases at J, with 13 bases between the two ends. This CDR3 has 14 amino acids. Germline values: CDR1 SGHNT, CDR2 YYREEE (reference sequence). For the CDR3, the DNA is TGTGCCAGCAGCTTCAAGGGGGGGGTGACTGAAGCTTTCTTT. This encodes CASSFKGGVTEAFF.

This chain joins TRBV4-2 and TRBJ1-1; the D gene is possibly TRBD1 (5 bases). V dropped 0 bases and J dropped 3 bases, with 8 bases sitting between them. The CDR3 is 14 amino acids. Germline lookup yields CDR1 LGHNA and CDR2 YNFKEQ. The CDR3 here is CASSQDPGYTEAFF. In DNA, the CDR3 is TGTGCCAGCAGCCAAGATCCAGGGTACACTGAAGCTTTCTTT.

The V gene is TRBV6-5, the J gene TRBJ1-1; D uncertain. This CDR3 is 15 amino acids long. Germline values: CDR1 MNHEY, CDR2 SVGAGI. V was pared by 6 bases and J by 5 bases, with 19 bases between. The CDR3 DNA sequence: TGTGCCAGCAGCCCGCCTGGGCGGGGTGGGACTGAAGCTTTCTTT. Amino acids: CASSPPGRGGTEAFF.

The CDR3, as DNA: TGTGCCAGCAGTCCCGCTGGACAGGGTTTGGCTGGAAACACCATATATTTT. Protein product: CASSPAGQGLAGNTIYF. The genes are TRBV27 and TRBJ1-3; 8 bases are shared with TRBD1. V shed 5 bases, J shed 2 bases, and the junction held 11 bases outside the gene matches. Germline V gives CDR1 MNHEY, CDR2 SMNVEV (reference sequence). The CDR3 is 17 residues long.

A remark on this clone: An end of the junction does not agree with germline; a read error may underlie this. CDR3 nucleotides: TGTGCCAGCAGCGTAGCTCTAGCGGGGGGGCCTCCGATCTTC. It specifies CASSVALAGGPPIF. The rearrangement joins TRBV9 to TRBJ2-1; 12 positions agree with TRBD2. Germline loops: CDR1 SGDLS, CDR2 YYNGEE. The CDR3 has 14 amino acids.